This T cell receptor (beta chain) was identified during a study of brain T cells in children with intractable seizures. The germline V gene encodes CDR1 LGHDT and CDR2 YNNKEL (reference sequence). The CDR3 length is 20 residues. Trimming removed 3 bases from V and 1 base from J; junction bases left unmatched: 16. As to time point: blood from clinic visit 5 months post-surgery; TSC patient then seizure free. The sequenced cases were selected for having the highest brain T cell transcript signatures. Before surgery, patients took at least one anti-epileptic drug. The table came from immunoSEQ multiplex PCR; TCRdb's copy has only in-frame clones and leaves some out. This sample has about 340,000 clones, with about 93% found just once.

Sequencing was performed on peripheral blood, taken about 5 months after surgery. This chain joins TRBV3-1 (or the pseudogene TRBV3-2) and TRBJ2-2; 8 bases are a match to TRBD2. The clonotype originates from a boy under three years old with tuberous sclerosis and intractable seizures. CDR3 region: CASSHKRESKNPENTGELFF. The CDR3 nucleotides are TGTGCCAGCAGCCACAAGCGGGAGTCGAAGAATCCGGAGAACACCGGGGAGCTGTTTTTT.